This T cell receptor (beta chain) was identified during a study of blood T cell repertoires in COVID-19. The wider study: COVID-19 samples, acute and convalescent, were from the United States, Italy and Spain.

This CDR3 has 16 residues. V was shortened by 3 bases and J by 0 bases, with 14 bases between the two germline ends. The germline V gene encodes CDR1 LNHDA and CDR2 SQIVND (reference sequence). This clone was observed once. Per the authors' pipeline: Reference gene primer amplification in the assay estimated nucleated cell counts. Repertoires were generated with immunoSEQ multiplex PCR, while TCRdb's copy carries only in-frame clones and drops some. That table is the source of V, J and clone size, and D and trimming were worked out from the DNA. This table has 80,000 to 100,000 clones, just under 80% appearing once.

The gene calls are TRBV19 and TRBJ1-1; D gene uncertain. This TCR was sampled from a human donor in a cohort sampled during active COVID-19. The sample comprised peripheral blood. CDR3 sequence (DNA): TGTGCCAGTAGTATTTCCCGTTCAGGATTGAACACTGAAGCTTTCTTT. Residues: CASSISRSGLNTEAFF.